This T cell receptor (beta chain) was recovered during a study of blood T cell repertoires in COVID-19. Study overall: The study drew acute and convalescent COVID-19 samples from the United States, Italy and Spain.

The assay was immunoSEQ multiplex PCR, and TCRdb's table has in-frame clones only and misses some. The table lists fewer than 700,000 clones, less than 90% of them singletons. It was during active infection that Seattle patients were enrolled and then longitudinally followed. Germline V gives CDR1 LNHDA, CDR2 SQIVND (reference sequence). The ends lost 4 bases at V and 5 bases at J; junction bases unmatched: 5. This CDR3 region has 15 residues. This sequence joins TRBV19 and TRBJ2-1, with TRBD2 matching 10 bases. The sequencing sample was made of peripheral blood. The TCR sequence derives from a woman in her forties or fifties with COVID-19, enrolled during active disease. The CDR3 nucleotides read TGTGCCAGTAGTAGGACTAGCGGTTTGAACAATGAGCAGTTCTTC. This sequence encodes CASSRTSGLNNEQFF.